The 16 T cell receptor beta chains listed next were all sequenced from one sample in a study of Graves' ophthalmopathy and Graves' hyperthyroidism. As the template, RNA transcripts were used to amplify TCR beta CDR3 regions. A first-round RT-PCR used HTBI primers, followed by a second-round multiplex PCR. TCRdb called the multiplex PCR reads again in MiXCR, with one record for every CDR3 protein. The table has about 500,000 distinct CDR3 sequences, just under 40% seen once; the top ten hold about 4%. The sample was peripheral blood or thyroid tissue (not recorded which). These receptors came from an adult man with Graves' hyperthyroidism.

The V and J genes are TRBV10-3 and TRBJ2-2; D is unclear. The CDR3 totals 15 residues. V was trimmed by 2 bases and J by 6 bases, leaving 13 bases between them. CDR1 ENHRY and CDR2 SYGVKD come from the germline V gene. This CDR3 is CAISETWQEAGELFF. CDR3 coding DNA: TGTGCCATCAGTGAGACTTGGCAGGAAGCCGGGGAGCTGTTTTTT.

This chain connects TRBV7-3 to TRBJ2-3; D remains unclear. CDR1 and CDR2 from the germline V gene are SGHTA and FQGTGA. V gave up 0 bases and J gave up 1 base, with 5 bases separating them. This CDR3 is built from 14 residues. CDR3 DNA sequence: TGTGCCAGCAGCTTAACCCCGCGCACAGATACGCAGTATTTT. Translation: CASSLTPRTDTQYF.

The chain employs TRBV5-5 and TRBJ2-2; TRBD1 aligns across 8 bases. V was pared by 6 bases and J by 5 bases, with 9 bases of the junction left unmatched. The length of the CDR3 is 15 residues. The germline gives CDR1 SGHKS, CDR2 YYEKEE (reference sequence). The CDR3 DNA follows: TGTGCCAGCACCAAAACCGACAGGGGAACCGGGGAGCTGTTTTTT. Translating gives CASTKTDRGTGELFF.

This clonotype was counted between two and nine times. The DNA of the CDR3 is TGTGCCAGCAGCCAAGAAAAGGCAGGGCTACCCGAGCAGTACTTC. Protein sequence: CASSQEKAGLPEQYF. The chain uses TRBV3-1 and TRBJ2-7, with TRBD1 as a possible D gene (5 bases). The CDR3 sequence is 15 residues long. Germline V CDR1 and CDR2: LGHDT, YNNKEL (reference sequence). Trimming took 0 bases from V and 6 from J, leaving 15 bases between them.

DNA for the CDR3: TGCAGTGCTAGACAGGGACCGACCTACAATGAGCAGTACTTC. This sequence encodes CSARQGPTYNEQYF. The chain recombines TRBV20-1 with TRBJ2-1, with D perhaps assigned TRBD1 or TRBD2 (5 bases each). The J call could be wrong; TRBJ2-7 is a better fit for the DNA end. This CDR3 is built from 14 residues. Per the germline V gene, CDR1 is DFQATT and CDR2 is SNEGSKA (reference sequence).

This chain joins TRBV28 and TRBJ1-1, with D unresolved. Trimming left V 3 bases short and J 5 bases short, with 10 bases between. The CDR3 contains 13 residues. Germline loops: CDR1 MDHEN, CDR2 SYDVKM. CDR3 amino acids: CASSFLGQTEAFF. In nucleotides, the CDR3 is TGTGCCAGCAGTTTTCTCGGGCAAACTGAAGCTTTCTTT.

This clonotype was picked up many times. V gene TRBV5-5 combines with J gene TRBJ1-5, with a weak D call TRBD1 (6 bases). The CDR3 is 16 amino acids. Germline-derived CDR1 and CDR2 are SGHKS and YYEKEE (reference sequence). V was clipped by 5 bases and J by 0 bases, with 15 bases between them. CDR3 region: CASSSGTLYSNQPQHF. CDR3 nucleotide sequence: TGTGCCAGCAGTTCCGGGACACTTTATAGCAATCAGCCCCAGCATTTT. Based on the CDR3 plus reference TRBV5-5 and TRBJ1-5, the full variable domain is DAGVTQSPTHLIKTRGQQVTLRCSPISGHKSVSWYQQVLGQGPQFIFQYYEKEERGRGNFPDRFSARQFPNYSSELNVNALLLGDSALYLCASSSGTLYSNQPQHFGDGTRLSIL.

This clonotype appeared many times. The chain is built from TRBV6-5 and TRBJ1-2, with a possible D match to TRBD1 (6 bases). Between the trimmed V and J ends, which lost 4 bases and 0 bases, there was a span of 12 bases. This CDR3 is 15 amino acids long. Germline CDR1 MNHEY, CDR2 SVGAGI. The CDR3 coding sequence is TGTGCCAGCAGTTGGGGGGGGCCACCTAACTATGGCTACACCTTC. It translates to CASSWGGPPNYGYTF.

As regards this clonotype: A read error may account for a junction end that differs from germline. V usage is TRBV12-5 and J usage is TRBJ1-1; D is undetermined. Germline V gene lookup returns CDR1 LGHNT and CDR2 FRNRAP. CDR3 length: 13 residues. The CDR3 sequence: CASGLYTNTEVFF. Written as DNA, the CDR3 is TGTGCTAGCGGTTTGTATACGAACACTGAAGTTTTCTTT.

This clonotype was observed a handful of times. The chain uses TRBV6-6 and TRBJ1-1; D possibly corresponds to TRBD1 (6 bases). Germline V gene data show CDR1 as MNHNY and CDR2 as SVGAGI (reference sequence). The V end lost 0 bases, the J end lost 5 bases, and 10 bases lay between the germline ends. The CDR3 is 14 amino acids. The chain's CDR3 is CASSYSTGRTEAFF. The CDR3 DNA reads TGTGCCAGCAGTTACTCGACAGGACGGACTGAAGCTTTCTTT.

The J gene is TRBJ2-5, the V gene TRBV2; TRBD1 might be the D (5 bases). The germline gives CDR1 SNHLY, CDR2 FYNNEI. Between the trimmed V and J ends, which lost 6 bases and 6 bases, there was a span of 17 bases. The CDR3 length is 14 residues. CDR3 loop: CASRGRVISQTQYF. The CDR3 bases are TGTGCCAGCAGAGGCAGGGTGATCAGCCAGACCCAGTACTTC. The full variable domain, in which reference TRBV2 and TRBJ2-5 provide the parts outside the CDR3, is EPEVTQTPSHQVTQMGQEVILRCVPISNHLYFYWYRQILGQKVEFLVSFYNNEISEKSEIFDDQFSVERPDGSNFTLKIRSTKLEDSAMYFCASRGRVISQTQYFGPGTRLLVL.

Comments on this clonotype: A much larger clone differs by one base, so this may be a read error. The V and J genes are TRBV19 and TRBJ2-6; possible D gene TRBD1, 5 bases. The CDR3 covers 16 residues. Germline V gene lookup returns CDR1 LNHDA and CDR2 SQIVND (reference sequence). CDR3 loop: CASSTGRDSGAHVLTF. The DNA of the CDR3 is TGTGCCAGTAGTACCGGACGAGACTCTGGGGCCCACGTCCTGACTTTC.

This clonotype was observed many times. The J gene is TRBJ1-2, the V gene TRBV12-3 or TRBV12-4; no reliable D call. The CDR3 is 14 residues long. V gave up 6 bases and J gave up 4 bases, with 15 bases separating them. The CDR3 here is CASSDQTGVYGYTF. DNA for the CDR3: TGTGCCAGCAGCGACCAGACTGGGGTCTATGGCTACACCTTC.

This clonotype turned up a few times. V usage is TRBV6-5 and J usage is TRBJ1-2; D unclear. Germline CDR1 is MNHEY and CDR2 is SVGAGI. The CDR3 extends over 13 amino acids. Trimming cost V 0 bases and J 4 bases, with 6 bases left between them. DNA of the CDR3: TGTGCCAGCAGTTACTCGGCCGGCTATGGCTACACCTTC. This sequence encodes CASSYSAGYGYTF.

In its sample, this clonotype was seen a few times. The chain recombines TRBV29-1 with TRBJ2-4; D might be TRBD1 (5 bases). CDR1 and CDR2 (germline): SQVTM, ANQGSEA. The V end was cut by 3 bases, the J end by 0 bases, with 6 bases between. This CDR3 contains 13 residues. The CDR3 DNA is TGCAGCGTTGAGACAGAAGCCAAAAACATTCAGTACTTC. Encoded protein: CSVETEAKNIQYF.

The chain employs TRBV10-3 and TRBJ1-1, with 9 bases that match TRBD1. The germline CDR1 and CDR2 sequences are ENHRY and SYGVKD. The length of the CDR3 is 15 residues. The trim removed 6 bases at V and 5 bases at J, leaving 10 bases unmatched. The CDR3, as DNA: TGTGCCATCAGGGCCGAGGGACAGGGTAGGACTGAAGCTTTCTTT. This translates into CAIRAEGQGRTEAFF.